Presented here are 29 T cell receptor beta chains from one specimen sequenced in a study of CD8+CD57+ T cells in acquired aplastic anemia. Patients chosen for sequencing had CD8+CD57+ cells that had expanded, as shown by flow cytometry. TCR beta VDJ and CDR3 were profiled, and genomic DNA was the template. TCRdb analysed the reads with MiXCR anew, one entry per CDR3 protein. In the table there are roughly 120,000 distinct CDR3 sequences, under 65% of which are singletons. Sequenced sample: sorted CD4+, CD8+, or CD8+CD57+ T cells (not recorded which) from PBMCs. The receptors derive from a human donor with aplastic anemia.

The chain combines TRBV7-3 with TRBJ2-5; weak D call: TRBD1 (5 bases). There are 13 residues in the CDR3. Trimming took 5 bases from V and 5 from J, leaving 12 bases between them. The germline CDR1 and CDR2 sequences are SGHTA and FQGTGA. The chain's CDR3 is CASSPEAGETQYF. CDR3 nucleotides: TGTGCCAGCAGCCCCGAGGCAGGGGAGACCCAGTACTTC.

The chain is built from TRBV20-1 and TRBJ2-7; maybe TRBD1 (6 bases). The CDR3 extends over 12 amino acids. Trimming left V 6 bases short and J 5 bases short, with 14 bases between. CDR1 and CDR2 from the germline V gene are DFQATT and SNEGSKA (reference sequence). The CDR3 DNA reads as TGCAGTGCACAGGGCACGTTCGACGAGCAGTACTTC. Protein sequence: CSAQGTFDEQYF.

The chain is built from TRBV7-9 and TRBJ2-5; D is ambiguous. The V end lost 3 bases, the J end lost 3 bases, and 8 bases lay between the germline ends. CDR1 SEHNR and CDR2 FQNEAQ come from the germline V gene (reference sequence). The CDR3 totals 13 residues. The CDR3 DNA reads as TGTGCCAGCAGCTTGCACGGAGAAGAGACCCAGTACTTC. Amino acid sequence: CASSLHGEETQYF.

Concerning this clonotype: A junction end diverges from the germline sequence, so it may reflect a read error. The gene calls are TRBV11-1 and TRBJ2-3; 8 bases align to TRBD1. This CDR3 has 16 amino acids. CDR1 and CDR2 from the germline V gene are SGHAT and FQDESV (reference sequence). The CDR3 DNA reads TGTGTCAGCAGCGAGGCAGGGGGCAAGCAAGGAGATACGCAGTATTTT. This codes for CVSSEAGGKQGDTQYF.

J is TRBJ1-1 and V is TRBV2; possibly TRBD1 for D (5 bases). In germline, CDR1 is SNHLY, CDR2 FYNNEI. CDR3 size: 14 residues. V was clipped by 4 bases and J by 4 bases, with 13 bases between them. The DNA of the CDR3 is TGTGCCAGCAGTGTGGGGGGGGGGAGCACTGAAGCTTTCTTT. Its translation is CASSVGGGSTEAFF.

The table lists this clonotype with a few counts. A much larger clone lies one base from this, so it may be a read error. V is TRBV7-2 and J is TRBJ2-3; D gene uncertain. The V gene lost 5 bases and the J gene lost 1 base, with 10 bases spanning the gap. The CDR3 extends over 14 amino acids. The germline CDR1 and CDR2 sequences are SGHTA and FQGNSA. Here the CDR3 DNA reads TGTGCCAGCAGCGCCCAGTTTGGCACAGATACGCAGTATTTT. This translates into CASSAQFGTDTQYF.

The chain carries TRBV19 and TRBJ2-3; the D is unclear. Germline V gene lookup returns CDR1 LNHDA and CDR2 SQIVND (reference sequence). The CDR3 runs to 13 residues. V gave up 1 base and J gave up 2 bases, with 4 bases separating them. CDR3 in amino acids: CASSIAHTDTQYF. DNA for the CDR3: TGTGCCAGTAGTATAGCCCACACAGATACGCAGTATTTT.

V and J are TRBV20-1 and TRBJ2-1; 14 nucleotides line up with TRBD2. Germline CDR1 is DFQATT and CDR2 is SNEGSKA (reference sequence). V lost 4 bases, J lost 8 bases, and 13 bases stayed unmatched. This CDR3 spans 17 amino acids. The CDR3 reads CSANPASGTSGSHEQFF. CDR3 DNA: TGCAGTGCTAATCCAGCATCCGGGACTAGCGGGAGTCATGAGCAGTTCTTC.

In this sample, this clonotype turned up once. The chain employs TRBV7-8 and TRBJ2-1, with a weak D call TRBD2 (7 bases). V was pared by 2 bases and J by 16 bases, with 12 bases between. The CDR3 contains 11 residues. From germline, CDR1 is SGHVS and CDR2 FQNEAQ. The CDR3 nucleotides read TGTGCCAGCAGCTTACGGGGGGCAAACTTCTTC. As protein: CASSLRGANFF.

This chain joins TRBV9 and TRBJ1-6; D possibly corresponds to TRBD1 (6 bases). Trimming stripped 4 bases from V and 7 bases from J, with 15 bases between. This CDR3 region has 15 residues. Germline-derived CDR1 and CDR2 are SGDLS and YYNGEE. The CDR3 nucleotides read TGTGCCAGCAGCCCGCAGGGGTTAGGGAATTCACCCCTCCACTTT. Its protein is CASSPQGLGNSPLHF. Supplemented by reference TRBV9 and TRBJ1-6, the full variable domain reads DSGVTQTPKHLITATGQRVTLRCSPRSGDLSVYWYQQSLDQGLQFLIQYYNGEERAKGNILERFSAQQFPDLHSELNLSSLELGDSALYFCASSPQGLGNSPLHFGNGTRLTVT.

V gene TRBV3-1 combines with J gene TRBJ2-2, with no clear D. Trimming stripped 0 bases from V and 1 base from J, with 12 bases between. CDR1 is LGHDT, CDR2 YNNKEL, per germline (reference sequence). The CDR3 covers 17 residues. The CDR3 nucleotides read TGTGCCAGCAGCCAAGAATCGCGGCCAGTGAACACCGGGGAGCTGTTTTTT. It is translated as CASSQESRPVNTGELFF. Full variable domain (remainder filled in from reference TRBV3-1 and TRBJ2-2): DTAVSQTPKYLVTQMGNDKSIKCEQNLGHDTMYWYKQDSKKFLKIMFSYNNKELIINETVPNRFSPKSPDKAHLNLHINSLELGDSAVYFCASSQESRPVNTGELFFGEGSRLTVL.

This chain connects TRBV20-1 to TRBJ1-5; D not certain. Trimming took off 5 bases at V and 0 bases at J, with 11 bases between the two ends. Germline V gene data show CDR1 as DFQATT and CDR2 as SNEGSKA (reference sequence). The CDR3 sequence is 14 residues long. CDR3 in DNA: TGCAGTGCTGTTCATGCAGCTAGCAATCAGCCCCAGCATTTT. Protein product: CSAVHAASNQPQHF.

The sample holds many counts of this clonotype. This chain connects TRBV5-1 to TRBJ2-6, with unresolved D. Looked up from germline, CDR1 is SGHRS and CDR2 is YFSETQ. This CDR3 is 15 amino acids long. The V and J ends lost 3 bases and 2 bases respectively, with 9 bases between them. CDR3 protein: CASSYRTAGANVLTF. For the CDR3, the DNA is TGCGCCAGCAGCTACCGGACCGCTGGGGCCAACGTCCTGACTTTC.

This clonotype was recorded many times. CDR3 DNA sequence: TGCAGTGCTAGAGATCCCGGGACAAGCTACGAGCAGTACTTC. Translation: CSARDPGTSYEQYF. This chain joins TRBV20-1 and TRBJ2-7; TRBD1 might be the D (6 bases). There are 14 residues in the CDR3. V dropped 0 bases and J dropped 3 bases, with 12 bases sitting between them. Germline V gene sequence: CDR1 DFQATT, CDR2 SNEGSKA (reference sequence).

The chain recombines TRBV15 with TRBJ2-7; possibly TRBD2 for D (6 bases). The V and J ends lost 3 bases and 6 bases respectively, with 12 bases between them. The CDR3 has 13 amino acids. Germline V gene sequence: CDR1 LNHNV, CDR2 YYDKDF (reference sequence). The CDR3 loop reads CATSSRTGVEQYF. As DNA, the CDR3 is TGTGCCACCAGCAGTAGGACGGGGGTCGAGCAGTACTTC.

This clonotype was counted only a few times. The V call is TRBV29-1, the J call TRBJ1-4, with a weak D call TRBD1 (6 bases). The CDR3 totals 14 residues. Looked up from germline, CDR1 is SQVTM and CDR2 is ANQGSEA. V lost 2 bases and J lost 5, with 12 bases in between. This chain's CDR3 is CSVESGTQNEKLFF. CDR3 DNA: TGCAGCGTTGAAAGCGGGACACAGAATGAAAAACTGTTTTTT.

The gene calls are TRBV19 and TRBJ2-7, with 10 bases lining up with TRBD2. Germline V gene lookup returns CDR1 LNHDA and CDR2 SQIVND (reference sequence). Trimming at V came to 6 bases and at J to 2 bases, leaving 22 bases not matched to a gene. The length of the CDR3 is 20 residues. The CDR3 is CASRKTTSGDSDWNPYEQYF. CDR3 DNA sequence: TGTGCCAGTAGAAAAACAACTAGCGGGGATTCTGATTGGAATCCCTACGAGCAGTACTTC.

This clonotype occurred many times. J is TRBJ2-3 and V is TRBV20-1; possible D gene TRBD2, 5 bases. Germline-derived CDR1 and CDR2 are DFQATT and SNEGSKA (reference sequence). CDR3 length: 20 amino acids. The V gene lost 0 bases and the J gene lost 4 bases, with 29 bases spanning the gap. CDR3: CSAREMRPLVGLLASDTQYF. CDR3 nucleotides: TGCAGTGCTAGAGAGATGAGGCCCTTGGTCGGACTTTTGGCCTCAGATACGCAGTATTTT.

The chain combines TRBV29-1 with TRBJ1-2; D is perhaps TRBD1 (6 bases). The germline V gene has CDR1 SQVTM and CDR2 ANQGSEA. The CDR3 runs 13 residues. Trimming left V 3 bases short and J 8 bases short, with 16 bases between. CDR3 protein: CSVEQGQGFGYTF. In DNA form, the CDR3 reads TGCAGCGTTGAGCAGGGCCAGGGGTTCGGCTACACCTTC.

The chain joins TRBV25-1 to TRBJ2-7, with 7 positions matching TRBD2. CDR3 length: 14 amino acids. CDR1 MGHDK and CDR2 SYGVNS come from the germline V gene. The V segment lost 6 bases and the J segment 2 bases; nucleotides outside the gene matches: 7. In DNA form, the CDR3 reads TGTGCCAGCAGCTTGGGAGGGACTACCTACGAGCAGTACTTC. Protein product: CASSLGGTTYEQYF.

The sample holds a few counts of this clonotype. CDR3: CASSRGLAASYEQYF. The CDR3 DNA reads as TGTGCCAGCAGCCGGGGACTAGCGGCCTCCTACGAGCAGTACTTC. The V call is TRBV7-8, the J call TRBJ2-7; 11 bases map to TRBD2. V lost 5 bases and J lost 0; bases outside the gene matches: 3. CDR1 is SGHVS, CDR2 FQNEAQ, per germline. The CDR3 is 15 residues long.

The chain couples TRBV6-1 to TRBJ2-7; D perhaps matches TRBD1 (6 bases). CDR3 length equals 12 residues. V shed 6 bases and J shed 5 bases, with 11 bases lying between them. Germline CDR1 MNHNS, CDR2 SASEGT. CDR3 in DNA: TGTGCCAGCAGGCCCACAGGGAACGAGCAGTACTTC. This codes for CASRPTGNEQYF.

This clonotype was seen a handful of times. V is TRBV7-9 and J is TRBJ1-1; no reliable D call. Trimming cost V 8 bases and J 1 base, with 11 bases left between them. The CDR3 runs 13 residues. The germline CDR1 and CDR2 sequences are SEHNR and FQNEAQ (reference sequence). In DNA form, the CDR3 reads TGTGCCAGCGGCCGTAACCAGAACACTGAAGCTTTCTTT. Translation gives CASGRNQNTEAFF.

A single count supports this clonotype. The chain has TRBV5-4 and TRBJ1-1; D unclear. V shed 2 bases and J shed 3 bases, with 8 bases lying between them. Germline CDR1 reads SGHNT; CDR2 reads YYREEE (reference sequence). This CDR3 contains 13 residues. The CDR3 reads CASSFHKDTEAFF. Written as DNA, the CDR3 is TGTGCCAGCAGCTTCCACAAGGACACTGAAGCTTTCTTT.

This clonotype appeared once. J is TRBJ1-1 and V is TRBV7-2; D unresolved. The CDR3 has 13 residues. The germline V gene has CDR1 SGHTA and CDR2 FQGNSA. Trimming shortened V by 7 bases and J by 5 bases, and 14 bases separated the two germline ends. The CDR3 coding sequence is TGTGCCAGCACCCAAGGTAGGAGGACTGAAGCTTTCTTT. It is translated as CASTQGRRTEAFF.

J is TRBJ1-5 and V is TRBV6-5, with unresolved D. From germline, CDR1 is MNHEY and CDR2 SVGAGI. V dropped 4 bases and J dropped 1 base, with 11 bases sitting between them. The CDR3 loop spans 15 amino acids. CDR3 region: CASSCSSESNQPQHF. The CDR3 DNA sequence: TGTGCCAGCAGTTGCTCCTCGGAGAGCAATCAGCCCCAGCATTTT.

This clonotype was observed a handful of times. The gene calls are TRBV6-1 and TRBJ2-7; TRBD2 might be the D (5 bases). Trimming shortened V by 3 bases and J by 0 bases, and 12 bases separated the two germline ends. Per the germline V gene, CDR1 is MNHNS and CDR2 is SASEGT. The CDR3 sequence is 15 residues long. CDR3 DNA: TGTGCCAGCAGTGACCAACGGAGCGGCTCCTACGAGCAGTACTTC. Its translation is CASSDQRSGSYEQYF.

Remarks on this clonotype: This could be a read error, since a much larger clone is one nucleotide away. The chain couples TRBV12-3 or TRBV12-4 to TRBJ2-2, with a possible D match to TRBD2 (5 bases). CDR3 length: 15 residues. The CDR3 nucleotides are TGTGCCAGCAGTGGGCCACCTAGTTCCACCGGGGAGCAGTTTTTT. As protein: CASSGPPSSTGEQFF.

This clonotype was counted once. This sequence joins TRBV24-1 and TRBJ2-1; 9 positions agree with TRBD2. Trimming removed 3 bases from V and 6 bases from J; junction bases left unmatched: 5. Per germline, CDR1 KGHDR and CDR2 SFDVKD. This CDR3 spans 15 amino acids. This chain's CDR3 is CATSDRLAGVNEQFF. Written as DNA, the CDR3 is TGTGCCACCAGTGATAGATTAGCGGGAGTCAATGAGCAGTTCTTC.